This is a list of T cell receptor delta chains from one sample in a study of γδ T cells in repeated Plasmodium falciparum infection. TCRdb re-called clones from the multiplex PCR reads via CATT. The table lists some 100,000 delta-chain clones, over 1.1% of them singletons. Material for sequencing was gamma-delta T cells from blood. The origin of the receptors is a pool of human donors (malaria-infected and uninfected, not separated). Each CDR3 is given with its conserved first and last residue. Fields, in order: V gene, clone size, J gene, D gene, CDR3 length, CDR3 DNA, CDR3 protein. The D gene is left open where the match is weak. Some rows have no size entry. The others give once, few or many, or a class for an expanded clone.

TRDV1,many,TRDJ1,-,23,TGTGCTCTTGGGGAACTTAAGTTTTTTCATCCTATTCGACTACGGGGGTACACCGATAAACTCATCTTT,CALGELKFFHPIRLRGYTDKLIF
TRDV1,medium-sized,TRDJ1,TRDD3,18,TGTGCTCTTTGGGAACCCGGCTTACTGGGGGATAAAACCGATAAACTCATCTTT,CALWEPGLLGDKTDKLIF
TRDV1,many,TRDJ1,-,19,TGTGCTCTTGGGGAACTTAAAGCCCTACCCCTACCCGACACCGATAAACTCATCTTT,CALGELKALPLPDTDKLIF
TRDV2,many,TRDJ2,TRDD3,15,TGTGCCTGTGACACCCTGGGGGATAGTTCAGCACAACTCTTCTTT,CACDTLGDSSAQLFF
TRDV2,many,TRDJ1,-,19,TGTGCCTGTGATAAAGTACTGGGAGTCCCGGGGAGGTACACCGATAAACTCATCTTT,CACDKVLGVPGRYTDKLIF
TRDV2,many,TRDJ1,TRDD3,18,TGTGCCTGTGACCCGCTACGGGGGATGCCAGGGTACACCGATAAACTCATCTTT,CACDPLRGMPGYTDKLIF
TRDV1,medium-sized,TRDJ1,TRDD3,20,TGTGCTCTTGGGGAATTTCTTTACGGTCATCGGGGGATACACACCGATAAACTCATCTTT,CALGEFLYGHRGIHTDKLIF
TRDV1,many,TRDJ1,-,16,TGTGCTCTTGGGGAGAACCGGGGCTCAGACACCGATAAACTCATCTTT,CALGENRGSDTDKLIF
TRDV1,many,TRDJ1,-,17,TGTGCTCTTGGGGAAGCTTCCCTCCTCAAGCTTTTCGATAAACTCATCTTT,CALGEASLLKLFDKLIF
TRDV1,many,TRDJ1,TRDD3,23,TGTGCTCTTGGGGAATCTGAGCCTACCCCAACTGGGGGATACGCCCCGTACACCGATAAACTCATCTTT,CALGESEPTPTGGYAPYTDKLIF
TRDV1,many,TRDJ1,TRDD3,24,TGTGCTCTTGGGGAGCCTTTTACCTTCCTCAACTGGGGGATATATCCTAGGTACACCGATAAACTCATCTTT,CALGEPFTFLNWGIYPRYTDKLIF
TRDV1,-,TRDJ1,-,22,TGTGCTCCTGGGCGCACTACGGACCTTCCTAGGCGAGTCTGGGGATACACCGATAAACTCACCTTT,CAPGRTTDLPRRVWGYTDKLTF
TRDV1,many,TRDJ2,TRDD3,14,TGTGCTCTTGGGGCGGGGATACTAACAGCACAACTCTTCTTT,CALGAGILTAQLFF
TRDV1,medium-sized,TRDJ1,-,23,TGTGCTCTTGGGGAACTAGTGTCCTACCGTCCTACGACGGCGTACTGGGTCCCCGATAAACTCATCTTT,CALGELVSYRPTTAYWVPDKLIF
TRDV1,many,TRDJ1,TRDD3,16,TGTGCTCTTGGGGAATACTGGGGGATACTTCAAGATAAACTCATCTTT,CALGEYWGILQDKLIF
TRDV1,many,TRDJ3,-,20,TGTGCTCTTGGGGAACCTTGGGGGGGGTCTAGCTCCTGGGACACCCGACAGATGTTTTTC,CALGEPWGGSSSWDTRQMFF
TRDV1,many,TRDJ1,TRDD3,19,TGTGCTCTTGGGGAGGCCTTCCTCAAGACTGGGGGATATCCCGATAAACTTATCTTT,CALGEAFLKTGGYPDKLIF
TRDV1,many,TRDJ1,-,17,TGTGCTCTTGGGGAACTGTGGGGGCCTGGCAGCACCGATAAACTCATCTTT,CALGELWGPGSTDKLIF
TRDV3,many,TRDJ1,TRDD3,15,TGTGCCTTTAGCCCCAAAGAGGGATACGTCGATAAACTCATCTTT,CAFSPKEGYVDKLIF
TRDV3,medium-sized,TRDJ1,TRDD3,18,TGTGCCTCGAAAGGTAACTGGGGGATCGGGTACAACACCGATAAACTCATCTTT,CASKGNWGIGYNTDKLIF
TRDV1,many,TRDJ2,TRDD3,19,TGTGCTCTTGGGGAGGGGATAAAGCCTACCCACGCTTTGACAGCACAACTCTTCTTT,CALGEGIKPTHALTAQLFF
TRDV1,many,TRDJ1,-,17,TGTGCTCTTGGGGAACTAGGGGCGTATCAAAAGAGGAGAAGCCTCATCTTT,CALGELGAYQKRRSLIF
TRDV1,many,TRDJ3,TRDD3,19,TGTGCTCTTGGGGATTCACTGGGGGATACGCCCTGGGACACCCGACAGATGTTTTTC,CALGDSLGDTPWDTRQMFF
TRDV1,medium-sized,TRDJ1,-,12,TGTGCTCTTGGGATGGGGGCCGATAAACTCATCTTT,CALGMGADKLIF
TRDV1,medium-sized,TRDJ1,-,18,TGTGCTCTTGGGGAACTAATCGCCACGGGGAAGAAGACCGATAAACTCATCTTT,CALGELIATGKKTDKLIF
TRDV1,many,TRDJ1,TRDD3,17,TGTGCTCTTGGGGAACCCCGTCCGGGGGATTTCATGGGTGGACTCATCTTT,CALGEPRPGDFMGGLIF
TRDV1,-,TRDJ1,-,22,TGTGCTCTTGGGGACCCCCCGACTCTTCTTTCTGAGGGGGGACCTTACACCGATAAACTCATCTTT,CALGDPPTLLSEGGPYTDKLIF
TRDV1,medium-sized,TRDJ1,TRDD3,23,TGTGCTCTTGGGGAACTAGAAGGCTTCCTACGTTCATACTGGGGGATACACACCGATAAACTCATCTTT,CALGELEGFLRSYWGIHTDKLIF
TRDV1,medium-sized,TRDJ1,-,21,TGTGCTCTTGGGGAACGCCTTGAGAACTTACTGAGCCCTTATTACACCGATAAACTCATCTTT,CALGERLENLLSPYYTDKLIF
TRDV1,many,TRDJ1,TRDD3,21,TGTGCTCTTGGTGTTTCCTACGTGGTGTACTGGGGGATACGACCCACCGATAAACTAATCTTT,CALGVSYVVYWGIRPTDKLIF
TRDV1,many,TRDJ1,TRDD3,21,TGTGCTCTTGGGGACCCCCTTCCAGAAGGACTGGGGGATGATCGTACCGATAAACTCATCTTT,CALGDPLPEGLGDDRTDKLIF
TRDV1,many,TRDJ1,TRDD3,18,TGTGCTCTTGGGGCTTGTACCTGGGGGATACCGGGGACCGATAAACTCATCTTT,CALGACTWGIPGTDKLIF
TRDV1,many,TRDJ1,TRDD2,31,TGTGCTCTTGGGGAACATCGGGGCCTCCTTCCTTCCTACCTCCACCCTTACCGACCCCTTTTGGTGAGGGGGTACACCGATAAACTCATCTTT,CALGEHRGLLPSYLHPYRPLLVRGYTDKLIF
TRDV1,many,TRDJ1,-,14,TGTGCTCTTGGGGAAGGCCTGCTCGCCGATAAACTCATCTTT,CALGEGLLADKLIF
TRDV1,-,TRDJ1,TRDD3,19,TGTGCTCTTGGGGAACCTCCCTTACTGGGGGATACTGGCACCGATAAGCTCATCTTT,CALGEPPLLGDTGTDKLIF
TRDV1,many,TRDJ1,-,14,TGTGCTCTTGGGGAACAATCGTACACCGATAAACTCATCTTT,CALGEQSYTDKLIF
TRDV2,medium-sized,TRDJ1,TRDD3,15,TGTGCCTGTGATCCACTGGGGGAGGTGGTCGATAAACTCATCTTT,CACDPLGEVVDKLIF
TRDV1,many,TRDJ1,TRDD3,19,TGTGCTCTTGGGGACCCTGGGGGATACGCGATATTGGACACCGATAAACTCATCTTT,CALGDPGGYAILDTDKLIF
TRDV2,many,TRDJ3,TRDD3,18,TGTGCCTGTGACACGTACTGGGGGAGCTCCTGGGACACCCGACAGATGTTTTTC,CACDTYWGSSWDTRQMFF
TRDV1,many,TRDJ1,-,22,TGTGCTCTTGGGGATTCCCACTCATTCCTACGTCTAGGGTTACTGGGTAGCGATAAACTCATCTTT,CALGDSHSFLRLGLLGSDKLIF
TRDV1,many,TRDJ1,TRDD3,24,TGTGCTCTTGGGGAACTACCTACCCCCGTACTGGGGGTTATAAAACTACCGTACACCGATAAACTCATCTTT,CALGELPTPVLGVIKLPYTDKLIF
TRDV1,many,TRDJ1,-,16,TGTGCTCTTGGGGAACTTTCCATCGAGTACACCGATAAACTCATCTTT,CALGELSIEYTDKLIF
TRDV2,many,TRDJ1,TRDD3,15,TGTGCCTGTGACGCCCTACTGGGGGACAACAGGGAACTCATCTTT,CACDALLGDNRELIF
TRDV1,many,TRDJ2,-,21,TGTGCTCTTGGGGAACTGAGACCCTGTATTCCAAGGGTGGGTTTGACAGCACAACTCTTCTTT,CALGELRPCIPRVGLTAQLFF
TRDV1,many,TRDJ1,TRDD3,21,TGTGCTCTTGGCCTTAGGGGACTTCCTCAATACTGGGGGACTCGGGCGGATAAACTCATCTTT,CALGLRGLPQYWGTRADKLIF
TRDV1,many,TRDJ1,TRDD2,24,TGTGCTCTTGGGGAACCCCTCGCCTTCCTACGATCCCCCGGGCGGATACGGTACACCGATAAACTCATCTTT,CALGEPLAFLRSPGRIRYTDKLIF